These 25 T cell receptor beta chains share one sample of origin, sequenced in a study of T cells after yellow fever vaccination. TCRdb ran MiXCR on the 5' RACE reads and lists one entry per CDR3 protein. The sample has more than 110,000 distinct CDR3 sequences, approximately 6.6% seen once. The sample here was CD4+ T cells sorted from PBMCs, taken 10 days after the yellow fever booster vaccination. The receptors derive from a man aged 25 to 45 who received the YFV17D yellow fever vaccine.

Ten or more counts support this clonotype. The rearrangement uses TRBV13 and TRBJ1-2, with 11 positions matching TRBD1. Germline CDR1 PRHDT, CDR2 FYEKMQ (reference sequence). The CDR3 sequence is 13 residues long. Trimming removed 5 bases from V and 7 bases from J; junction bases left unmatched: 3. CDR3 nucleotides: TGTGCCAGCAGCAAGGGACAGGGGGTTGGCTACACCTTC. Protein product: CASSKGQGVGYTF.

This clonotype was counted a few times. V gene TRBV7-2 combines with J gene TRBJ2-7; D remains ambiguous. CDR1 is SGHTA and CDR2 is FQGNSA in the germline V gene. V lost 1 base to trimming and J lost 3 bases, with 10 bases between them. The CDR3 loop spans 14 amino acids. The chain's CDR3 is CASSLVFLVYEQYF. In nucleotides, the CDR3 is TGTGCCAGCAGCTTAGTATTTCTAGTCTACGAGCAGTACTTC.

This clonotype is medium-sized. V and J are TRBV12-3 or TRBV12-4 and TRBJ2-1; 14 nucleotides align to TRBD2. The junction had 6 bases not matched to a gene; V was cut back by 8 bases and J by 9 bases. This CDR3 has 14 residues. CDR3 coding DNA: TGTGCCAGCGTGGGACTAGCGGGAGTGATTGAGCAGTTCTTC. This encodes CASVGLAGVIEQFF.

The V gene is TRBV4-2, the J gene TRBJ2-6, with TRBD1 matching 10 bases. V shed 3 bases and J 3 bases; nucleotides not matched to a gene: 5. From germline, CDR1 is LGHNA and CDR2 YNFKEQ. The CDR3 spans 17 residues. The CDR3 DNA is TGTGCCAGCAGCCAGGCGGGACAGGGGAATGGGGCCAACGTCCTGACTTTC. Translation gives CASSQAGQGNGANVLTF.

This clonotype showed up many times. DNA for the CDR3: TGCAGTGCTTCCCTTGGCGGGAGGGCTGAGACCCAGTACTTC. Protein product: CSASLGGRAETQYF. The J gene is TRBJ2-5, the V gene TRBV20-1; 9 bases agree with TRBD2. The CDR3 spans 14 residues. The germline V gene encodes CDR1 DFQATT and CDR2 SNEGSKA (reference sequence). Trimming cost V 5 bases and J 5 bases; bases outside gene matches: 9.

This clonotype was counted many times. V gene TRBV5-1 combines with J gene TRBJ2-7; D is uncertain. CDR1 and CDR2 (germline): SGHRS, YFSETQ. V lost 10 bases to trimming and J lost 3 bases, with 20 bases between them. This CDR3 contains 14 residues. CDR3 DNA sequence: TGCGCCTCGGCCGGCATCAACGCTATCTACGAGCAGTACTTC. It yields the protein CASAGINAIYEQYF.

The chain combines TRBV14 with TRBJ2-7, with unresolved D. In germline, CDR1 is SGHDN, CDR2 FVKESK. Trimming took 4 bases from V and 6 from J, leaving 10 bases between them. The CDR3 consists of 12 residues. The CDR3 DNA reads TGTGCCAGCAGCCGAAATATTGGCGAGCAGTACTTC. Protein: CASSRNIGEQYF.

Remarks on this clonotype: One end of the junction does not line up with germline, which may come from a read error. The rearrangement links TRBV20-1 to TRBJ2-7, with D perhaps TRBD1 (6 bases). Germline V CDR1 and CDR2: DFQATT, SNEGSKA (reference sequence). The CDR3 runs to 16 residues. CDR3 DNA: TGCTGTGCTAGAGATCCATCGTCAGGGGCCACCTACGAGCAGTACTTC. Protein product: CCARDPSSGATYEQYF.

This clonotype was picked up many times. The V call is TRBV7-2, the J call TRBJ1-2; D gene unclear. This CDR3 is built from 14 residues. CDR1 and CDR2 from the germline V gene are SGHTA and FQGNSA. Trimming removed 2 bases at V and 4 bases at J, with 11 bases between. CDR3: CASSLRVELYGYTF. In DNA form, the CDR3 reads TGTGCCAGCAGCTTAAGGGTTGAACTCTATGGCTACACCTTC.

This clonotype came up many times. This rearrangement joins TRBV7-2 to TRBJ2-7; TRBD1 is a possible D gene (6 bases). The germline V gene has CDR1 SGHTA and CDR2 FQGNSA. Trimming left V 5 bases short and J 3 bases short, with 11 bases between. This CDR3 has 13 amino acids. CDR3 sequence (DNA): TGTGCCAGCAGCCCCGGGACAAGCTACGAGCAGTACTTC. Translated: CASSPGTSYEQYF.

This clonotype was recorded at least ten times. The gene calls are TRBV10-3 and TRBJ2-3; D possibly corresponds to TRBD2 (8 bases). Trimming removed 4 bases from V and 2 bases from J, with 16 bases in between. Germline V gene sequence: CDR1 ENHRY, CDR2 SYGVKD. The CDR3 is 16 amino acids. Written as DNA, the CDR3 is TGTGCCATCAGTGGAGGGGGCGGGAGGAACACAGATACGCAGTATTTT. Translated: CAISGGGGRNTDTQYF.

This clonotype has ten or more counts. The rearrangement joins TRBV30 to TRBJ2-1; TRBD1 is a possible D gene (6 bases). Trimming took off 0 bases at V and 4 bases at J, with 16 bases between the two ends. Germline V lookup: CDR1 GTSNPN, CDR2 SVGIG (reference sequence). The CDR3 sequence is 16 residues long. In nucleotides, the CDR3 is TGTGCCTGGAGTGTAATGGGGGCCGGTTCGTACAATGAGCAGTTCTTC. Its translation is CAWSVMGAGSYNEQFF.

CDR3 protein: CSAVGGTGDYEQYF. CDR3 nucleotides: TGCAGTGCTGTTGGTGGGACAGGTGACTACGAGCAGTACTTC. The V and J genes are TRBV20-1 and TRBJ2-7; the match to TRBD1 covers 8 bases. The germline V gene has CDR1 DFQATT and CDR2 SNEGSKA (reference sequence). CDR3 length: 14 residues. V lost 5 bases, J lost 3 bases, and 9 bases stayed unmatched.

This clonotype was counted a few times. CDR3 DNA sequence: TGTGCCAGCAGCCAAGTCCGGGGGAGCACTGAAGCTTTCTTT. Its protein is CASSQVRGSTEAFF. The rearrangement joins TRBV3-1 to TRBJ1-1, with D perhaps matching TRBD1 (5 bases). Germline loops: CDR1 LGHDT, CDR2 YNNKEL (reference sequence). V was shortened by 1 base and J by 4 bases, with 10 bases between the two germline ends. CDR3 length: 14 amino acids. The entire variable domain, with the rest obtained from reference TRBV3-1 and TRBJ1-1, is as follows: DTAVSQTPKYLVTQMGNDKSIKCEQNLGHDTMYWYKQDSKKFLKIMFSYNNKELIINETVPNRFSPKSPDKAHLNLHINSLELGDSAVYFCASSQVRGSTEAFFGQGTRLTVV.

This clonotype was seen many times. The gene calls are TRBV20-1 and TRBJ2-1; no reliable D call. V was clipped by 2 bases and J by 0 bases, with 8 bases between them. Germline V gene lookup returns CDR1 DFQATT and CDR2 SNEGSKA (reference sequence). The CDR3 is 14 residues long. DNA of the CDR3: TGCAGTGCTAGAAGAGTGAGCTCCTACAATGAGCAGTTCTTC. This translates into CSARRVSSYNEQFF.

This clonotype occurred many times. The V and J genes are TRBV2 and TRBJ1-3; D is unresolved. The CDR3 loop spans 15 amino acids. CDR1 is SNHLY, CDR2 FYNNEI, per germline. V lost 6 bases to trimming and J lost 0 bases, with 12 bases between them. The CDR3 reads CASSTDGLSGNTIYF. CDR3 bases: TGTGCCAGCAGCACCGACGGGCTCTCTGGAAACACCATATATTTT. The full variable domain, with the rest looked up from reference TRBV2 and TRBJ1-3, is EPEVTQTPSHQVTQMGQEVILRCVPISNHLYFYWYRQILGQKVEFLVSFYNNEISEKSEIFDDQFSVERPDGSNFTLKIRSTKLEDSAMYFCASSTDGLSGNTIYFGEGSWLTVV.

There are many counts of this clonotype. This chain uses TRBV7-2 with TRBJ2-2, with D uncertain. The CDR3 length is 14 residues. Trimming removed 5 bases from V and 8 bases from J, with 15 bases in between. Germline V CDR1 and CDR2: SGHTA, FQGNSA. In nucleotides, the CDR3 is TGTGCCAGCAGCCTTCCCCAAATGGCTGGGGAGCTGTTTTTT. Translating it yields CASSLPQMAGELFF.

This clonotype was counted many times. This chain joins TRBV4-3 and TRBJ2-7; 14 nucleotides match TRBD2. The CDR3 contains 15 residues. CDR1 and CDR2 from the germline V gene are LGHNA and YSLEER. V lost 4 bases and J lost 2; bases outside the gene matches: 1. The CDR3 region is CASSRGLAGAYEQYF. CDR3 sequence (DNA): TGCGCCAGCAGCCGGGGACTAGCGGGAGCCTACGAGCAGTACTTC.

This clonotype was counted at least ten times. The rearrangement joins TRBV27 to TRBJ2-6; 7 bases align to TRBD1. The CDR3 is made up of 16 amino acids. V shed 7 bases, J shed 0 bases, and the junction held 6 bases outside the gene matches. The V gene's germline CDR1 is MNHEY and CDR2 SMNVEV (reference sequence). The CDR3 nucleotides read TGTGCCAGCACCTTAGGGGGCAACTCTGGGGCCAACGTCCTGACTTTC. Protein: CASTLGGNSGANVLTF.

This clonotype has a handful of counts. J is TRBJ2-3 and V is TRBV7-2; TRBD1 is a possible D gene (5 bases). The CDR3 loop spans 16 amino acids. V dropped 3 bases and J dropped 2 bases, with 15 bases sitting between them. The germline V gene has CDR1 SGHTA and CDR2 FQGNSA. The CDR3 DNA sequence: TGTGCCAGCAGCTTGACTCTAGGGGAATTCACAGATACGCAGTATTTT. It is translated as CASSLTLGEFTDTQYF.

The genes are TRBV6-5 and TRBJ2-7; 9 bases agree with TRBD1. The CDR3 loop spans 14 amino acids. With 8 bases clipped from V and 0 bases from J, the junction kept 5 bases outside the gene matches. Germline V gene data show CDR1 as MNHEY and CDR2 as SVGAGI. The CDR3 sequence: CASGTGRRSYEQYF. As DNA, the CDR3 is TGTGCCAGCGGGACAGGGCGGCGCTCCTACGAGCAGTACTTC.

On this clonotype: This sequence may be a read error, since a much larger clone differs from it by one base. V usage is TRBV5-5 and J usage is TRBJ2-1; perhaps TRBD1 as D (5 bases). In germline, CDR1 is SGHKS, CDR2 YYEKEE (reference sequence). The CDR3 loop spans 13 amino acids. The CDR3 is CASRHQRGNEHFF. In nucleotides, the CDR3 is TGTGCCAGCAGACACCAAAGGGGCAATGAGCACTTCTTC.

Many counts were recorded for this clonotype. The chain recombines TRBV2 with TRBJ1-1; no reliable D call. The CDR3 loop spans 14 amino acids. The V end lost 2 bases, the J end lost 6 bases, and 13 bases lay between the germline ends. Looked up from germline, CDR1 is SNHLY and CDR2 is FYNNEI. The chain's CDR3 is CASSENRVGSEAFF. In DNA form, the CDR3 reads TGTGCCAGCAGTGAAAACCGGGTCGGATCTGAAGCTTTCTTT.

This clonotype was seen ten or more times. The V and J genes are TRBV20-1 and TRBJ2-5; D perhaps matches TRBD1 (5 bases). V dropped 0 bases and J dropped 4 bases, with 12 bases sitting between them. Germline V gives CDR1 DFQATT, CDR2 SNEGSKA (reference sequence). CDR3 length: 14 residues. For the CDR3, the DNA is TGCAGTGCTAGAGATCCAGGGTGGGGAGAGACCCAGTACTTC. As protein: CSARDPGWGETQYF.

This clonotype was picked up a small number of times. The chain links TRBV19 to TRBJ1-1; D is perhaps TRBD1 (5 bases). CDR1 and CDR2 (germline): LNHDA, SQIVND (reference sequence). CDR3 size: 13 residues. Trimming stripped 5 bases from V and 10 bases from J, with 17 bases between. The DNA for the CDR3 is TGTGCCAGTAGTGATCCCGGGGGTCGGGTAGCTTTCTTT. Translation gives CASSDPGGRVAFF.